One and the same sample provided the 29 T cell receptor beta chains below, sequenced in a study of identifying expanded T cells in peripheral blood. The data were produced by immunoSEQ multiplex PCR, yet TCRdb's version contains in-frame clones alone and is incomplete. Among 91,000 or so clones, approximately 91% were seen once, and the ten largest hold around 4.3%. Sequenced input: blood. The receptors stem from a person aged 18-70 years in good health.

CDR3 in DNA: TGCGCCAGCAGCTTGGCGTTTAGACTAGCAGGAGAGACCCAGTACTTC. Its translation: CASSLAFRLAGETQYF. V usage is TRBV5-1 and J usage is TRBJ2-5, with 7 bases fitting TRBD2. Germline-derived CDR1 and CDR2 are SGHRS and YFSETQ. Trimming removed 0 bases from V and 4 bases from J; junction bases left unmatched: 9. The CDR3 sequence is 16 residues long.

The rearrangement uses TRBV2 and TRBJ2-2; D gene uncertain. CDR3 size: 14 residues. The germline V gene has CDR1 SNHLY and CDR2 FYNNEI. Trimming cost V 4 bases and J 1 base, with 7 bases left between them. CDR3 sequence: CASSVSENTGELFF. The DNA of the CDR3 is TGTGCCAGCAGTGTGTCGGAGAACACCGGGGAGCTGTTTTTT.

The CDR3 nucleotides read TGCGCCAGCAGCCCGACAGGGGATGAGACCCAGTACTTC. Translation: CASSPTGDETQYF. The chain joins TRBV5-1 to TRBJ2-5; TRBD1 matches 8 bases. V gave up 4 bases and J gave up 5 bases; unmatched junction bases: 4. CDR3 length equals 13 residues. Germline V gene data show CDR1 as SGHRS and CDR2 as YFSETQ.

The chain links TRBV9 to TRBJ2-5; D unclear. The CDR3 sequence is 14 residues long. V lost 1 base to trimming and J lost 0 bases, with 7 bases between them. Per germline, CDR1 SGDLS and CDR2 YYNGEE. The CDR3, as DNA: TGTGCCAGCAGCGTAACGGAGAACCAAGAGACCCAGTACTTC. As protein: CASSVTENQETQYF. Drawing the rest from reference TRBV9 and TRBJ2-5, the complete variable domain is DSGVTQTPKHLITATGQRVTLRCSPRSGDLSVYWYQQSLDQGLQFLIQYYNGEERAKGNILERFSAQQFPDLHSELNLSSLELGDSALYFCASSVTENQETQYFGPGTRLLVL.

The chain uses TRBV10-1 and TRBJ2-1; 12 positions match TRBD2. After removal of 7 bases from V and 1 base from J, the junction contained 8 bases not matched to a gene. Germline V gene lookup returns CDR1 WNHNN and CDR2 SYGVQD (reference sequence). The CDR3 loop spans 17 amino acids. This CDR3 reads CASTVLAGGPSYNEQFF. CDR3 coding DNA: TGCGCCAGCACGGTACTAGCGGGAGGACCGTCCTACAATGAGCAGTTCTTC.

The chain carries TRBV9 and TRBJ2-2; 7 nucleotides align to TRBD1. This CDR3 comprises 16 residues. The ends lost 2 bases at V and 4 bases at J; junction bases unmatched: 8. Germline V gene data show CDR1 as SGDLS and CDR2 as YYNGEE. The CDR3 coding sequence is TGTGCCAGCAGCGTTGGCGGCAGGGGGTCCACCGGGGAGCTGTTTTTT. It yields the protein CASSVGGRGSTGELFF. The entire variable domain, with the rest obtained from reference TRBV9 and TRBJ2-2, is as follows: DSGVTQTPKHLITATGQRVTLRCSPRSGDLSVYWYQQSLDQGLQFLIQYYNGEERAKGNILERFSAQQFPDLHSELNLSSLELGDSALYFCASSVGGRGSTGELFFGEGSRLTVL.

The chain employs TRBV7-6 and TRBJ2-7, with 9 bases aligning to TRBD1. Trimming took 4 bases from V and 4 from J; bases not matched to a gene: 5. CDR3 length: 14 amino acids. Germline loops: CDR1 SGHVS, CDR2 FNYEAQ. The CDR3 coding sequence is TGTGCCAGCAGCTCCACCGGGACAGGGTACGAGCAGTACTTC. This translates into CASSSTGTGYEQYF.

The V call is TRBV27, the J call TRBJ1-6; no firm D call. Germline V gene sequence: CDR1 MNHEY, CDR2 SMNVEV (reference sequence). The CDR3 is 17 residues long. V was cut by 0 bases and J by 0 bases, with 9 bases left in between. For the CDR3, the DNA is TGTGCCAGCAGTTTATCGAGCGAGAGCTCCTATAATTCACCCCTCCACTTT. It specifies CASSLSSESSYNSPLHF.

This rearrangement joins TRBV10-3 to TRBJ1-5; TRBD1 might be the D (6 bases). The germline gives CDR1 ENHRY, CDR2 SYGVKD. The CDR3 runs 15 residues. Trimming cost V 2 bases and J 0 bases, with 8 bases left between them. In nucleotides, the CDR3 is TGTGCCATCAGTGAGAGGGACATTAGCAATCAGCCCCAGCATTTT. The encoded protein is CAISERDISNQPQHF.

The chain carries TRBV19 and TRBJ2-3; D is perhaps TRBD1 (6 bases). The CDR3 runs 15 residues. Germline loops: CDR1 LNHDA, CDR2 SQIVND (reference sequence). Trimming took off 8 bases at V and 4 bases at J, with 19 bases between the two ends. The CDR3 bases are TGTGCCAGTCATCCTACCACAGGGTCCTCAGATACGCAGTATTTT. Translation: CASHPTTGSSDTQYF.

Worth noting for this clone: At one boundary the junction diverges from the germline segment, which might be a read error. The chain couples TRBV6-6 to TRBJ2-2; 8 nucleotides agree with TRBD1. The CDR3 is 15 amino acids. Per germline, CDR1 MNHNY and CDR2 SVGAGI (reference sequence). CDR3: CASMLRQGATGDLFF. The CDR3 DNA follows: TGTGCCAGCATGCTCAGGCAGGGGGCTACCGGGGATCTGTTTTTT.

The gene calls are TRBV18 and TRBJ1-5; TRBD1 agrees at 8 bases. CDR1 is KGHSH and CDR2 is LQKENI in the germline V gene. The CDR3 covers 14 residues. The junction had 6 bases not matched to a gene; V was cut back by 5 bases and J by 6 bases. The CDR3 sequence is CASSSATGVQPQHF. CDR3 DNA: TGTGCCAGCTCATCAGCGACAGGGGTTCAGCCCCAGCATTTT.

The chain employs TRBV19 and TRBJ1-1; weak D call: TRBD1 (5 bases). This CDR3 comprises 14 residues. Trimming took off 5 bases at V and 7 bases at J, with 17 bases between the two ends. Germline loops: CDR1 LNHDA, CDR2 SQIVND (reference sequence). The CDR3 coding sequence is TGTGCCAGTAGTTCGGGGGAGGTGGTTGGTGAAGCTTTCTTT. It encodes CASSSGEVVGEAFF.

The chain has TRBV2 and TRBJ1-3; 9 positions agree with TRBD1. The V segment lost 7 bases and the J segment 8 bases; nucleotides outside the gene matches: 3. Germline V lookup: CDR1 SNHLY, CDR2 FYNNEI. The CDR3 is 12 residues long. This CDR3 is CASKDRGYTIYF. The CDR3 DNA sequence: TGTGCCAGCAAGGACAGGGGATACACCATATATTTT.

The chain recombines TRBV6-5 with TRBJ2-7; 8 nucleotides match TRBD2. The germline CDR1 and CDR2 sequences are MNHEY and SVGAGI. This CDR3 spans 14 amino acids. V shed 6 bases, J shed 3 bases, and the junction held 7 bases outside the gene matches. CDR3 coding DNA: TGTGCCAGCAGCCCCCGGGAGGGGAGCTACGAGCAGTACTTC. Protein product: CASSPREGSYEQYF.

The V gene is TRBV28, the J gene TRBJ1-2; the D gene is possibly TRBD1 (5 bases). Looked up from germline, CDR1 is MDHEN and CDR2 is SYDVKM. Trimming shortened V by 3 bases and J by 4 bases, and 15 bases separated the two germline ends. CDR3 size: 15 residues. CDR3 sequence (DNA): TGTGCCAGCAGTTTGTTTAGGCAGGGTCCCTATGGCTACACCTTC. Residues: CASSLFRQGPYGYTF.

The chain employs TRBV2 and TRBJ2-3; 12 nucleotides agree with TRBD2. The CDR3 has 17 amino acids. V lost 4 bases to trimming and J lost 2 bases; unmatched junction nucleotides: 7. CDR1 SNHLY and CDR2 FYNNEI come from the germline V gene. As DNA, the CDR3 is TGTGCCAGCAGTGCTCGACTAGCGGGGGACTTCACAGATACGCAGTATTTT. Amino acid sequence: CASSARLAGDFTDTQYF.

Comment on this clone: Other DNA sequences from this sample encode an identical CDR3 as well. This rearrangement joins TRBV6-4 to TRBJ2-2; 10 bases line up with TRBD2. CDR3 length equals 15 residues. Germline-derived CDR1 and CDR2 are MRHNA and SNTAGT. With V trimmed by 0 bases and J by 6 bases, 1 base remained unmatched. The CDR3 DNA reads TGTGCCAGCAGTGACTCAGCGGGAGGGCCCGGGGAGCTGTTTTTT. Translated: CASSDSAGGPGELFF.

The V call is TRBV2, the J call TRBJ1-4; D gene ambiguous. The CDR3 consists of 13 residues. Trimming left V 2 bases short and J 8 bases short, with 9 bases between. Germline V lookup: CDR1 SNHLY, CDR2 FYNNEI. CDR3 nucleotide sequence: TGTGCCAGCAGTGAAACTCTGTGGGAAAAACTGTTTTTT. Protein sequence: CASSETLWEKLFF.

The chain links TRBV6-4 to TRBJ1-5; D is unresolved. Per germline, CDR1 MRHNA and CDR2 SNTAGT. The CDR3 totals 15 residues. V lost 0 bases and J lost 7, with 13 bases in between. The chain's CDR3 is CASSDSGDPGQPQHF. In nucleotides, the CDR3 is TGTGCCAGCAGTGACTCTGGGGATCCGGGGCAGCCCCAGCATTTT.

The chain joins TRBV15 to TRBJ2-7; D is possibly TRBD1 (6 bases). Germline CDR1 is LNHNV and CDR2 is YYDKDF (reference sequence). V lost 5 bases to trimming and J lost 2 bases, with 13 bases between them. The CDR3 spans 14 residues. CDR3 in DNA: TGTGCCACCAGCGGTCGACAGGATACCTACGAGCAGTACTTC. It is translated as CATSGRQDTYEQYF.

The genes are TRBV7-2 and TRBJ2-5, with D tentatively TRBD2 (6 bases). This CDR3 is built from 14 residues. CDR1 and CDR2 (germline): SGHTA, FQGNSA. Trimming shortened V by 1 base and J by 4 bases, and 10 bases separated the two germline ends. The CDR3 here is CASSLGGVAETQYF. In DNA, the CDR3 is TGTGCCAGCAGCTTAGGCGGGGTTGCAGAGACCCAGTACTTC.

The chain recombines TRBV5-1 with TRBJ1-1, with D maybe TRBD1 (6 bases). CDR1 is SGHRS and CDR2 is YFSETQ in the germline V gene. This CDR3 is 13 amino acids long. Trimming took off 5 bases at V and 1 base at J, with 9 bases between the two ends. CDR3 DNA: TGCGCCAGCAGAACAGGGAAGAACACTGAAGCTTTCTTT. It yields the protein CASRTGKNTEAFF.

This chain joins TRBV11-2 and TRBJ2-3; D gene unclear. CDR1 and CDR2 (germline): SGHAT, FQNNGV. This CDR3 is built from 12 residues. Trimming took off 5 bases at V and 2 bases at J, with 5 bases between the two ends. CDR3 region: CASSLNTDTQYF. DNA for the CDR3: TGTGCCAGCAGCCTCAACACAGATACGCAGTATTTT.

This clone was picked up a small number of times. This sequence joins TRBV15 and TRBJ1-6, with TRBD1 matching over 8 bases. The CDR3 has 15 residues. V was clipped by 0 bases and J by 9 bases; unmatched bases: 4. Germline CDR1 reads LNHNV; CDR2 reads YYDKDF (reference sequence). The CDR3, as DNA: TGTGCCACCAGCAGAGACAGGGGGCTTGGTTCACCCCTCCACTTT. Translation gives CATSRDRGLGSPLHF.

The chain uses TRBV30 and TRBJ1-5; no definite D call. The germline gives CDR1 GTSNPN, CDR2 SVGIG (reference sequence). The CDR3 extends over 15 amino acids. V was clipped by 0 bases and J by 0 bases, with 9 bases between them. CDR3 in amino acids: CAWSVGAYSNQPQHF. The CDR3 DNA reads as TGTGCCTGGAGTGTAGGAGCGTATAGCAATCAGCCCCAGCATTTT.

The chain links TRBV7-2 to TRBJ2-1, with D tentatively TRBD1 or TRBD2 (6 bases each). This CDR3 comprises 14 residues. V lost 6 bases, J lost 6 bases, and 15 bases lay in between. The germline CDR1 and CDR2 sequences are SGHTA and FQGNSA. The CDR3: CASRPRDTFNEQFF. CDR3 sequence (DNA): TGTGCCAGCAGGCCGCGGGACACCTTCAATGAGCAGTTCTTC.

The CDR3 sequence is CASSLGDREFDEQYF. The CDR3 DNA reads TGTGCCAGCAGCTTAGGGGACAGGGAATTCGACGAGCAGTACTTC. The chain combines TRBV7-2 with TRBJ2-7; 9 nucleotides match TRBD1. V shed 1 base, J shed 5 bases, and the junction held 6 bases outside the gene matches. Germline V lookup: CDR1 SGHTA, CDR2 FQGNSA. The CDR3 covers 15 residues.

The V call is TRBV28, the J call TRBJ2-2; 7 bases are a match to TRBD2. V lost 8 bases to trimming and J lost 3 bases; unmatched junction nucleotides: 6. There are 14 residues in the CDR3. Germline V gene sequence: CDR1 MDHEN, CDR2 SYDVKM. In DNA form, the CDR3 reads TGTGCCAGCCGGTCTAGCGGTGACACCGGGGAGCTGTTTTTT. Its translation: CASRSSGDTGELFF.